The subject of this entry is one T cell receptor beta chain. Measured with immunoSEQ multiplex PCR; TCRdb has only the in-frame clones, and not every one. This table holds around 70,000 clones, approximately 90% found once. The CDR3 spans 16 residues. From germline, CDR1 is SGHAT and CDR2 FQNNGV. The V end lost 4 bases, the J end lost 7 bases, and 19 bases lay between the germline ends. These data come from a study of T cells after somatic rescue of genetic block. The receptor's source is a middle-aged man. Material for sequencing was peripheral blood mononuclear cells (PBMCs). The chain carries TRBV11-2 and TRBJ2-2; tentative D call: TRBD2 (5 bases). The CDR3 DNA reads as TGTGCCAGCAGCTCCCCGCGACTTGGACGGGGCGGGGAGCTGTTTTTT. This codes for CASSSPRLGRGGELFF.